This T cell receptor beta chain originates from a study of shared clonotypes between healthy human individuals. This CDR3 spans 14 amino acids. Germline values: CDR1 SGHDT, CDR2 YYEEEE. Trimming stripped 2 bases from V and 1 base from J, with 9 bases between. TCRdb's copy holds only in-frame clones and misses some; the assay was immunoSEQ multiplex PCR. The sample holds 2 million to 2.5 million clones, around 95% seen once. For this clone: No antigen is known for it.

Broader study findings: A limitation of the genetic and exposure-history diversity represented arose from few donors. It was observed that roughly 5.1% of naive CD4 clonotypes were shared across four donors.

V usage is TRBV5-6 and J usage is TRBJ2-5; D remains unclear. This sequence originates from a man aged 18 to 29 in good health. The specimen was naive CD4+ T cells sorted from blood. Documented subset: CD45RA+ positively selected. CDR3: CASSFIKTQETQYF. CDR3 DNA: TGTGCCAGCAGCTTTATCAAGACCCAAGAGACCCAGTACTTC. Combining the CDR3 with reference TRBV5-6 and TRBJ2-5 gives the whole variable domain DAGVTQSPTHLIKTRGQQVTLRCSPKSGHDTVSWYQQALGQGPQFIFQYYEEEERQRGNFPDRFSGHQFPNYSSELNVNALLLGDSALYLCASSFIKTQETQYFGPGTRLLVL.